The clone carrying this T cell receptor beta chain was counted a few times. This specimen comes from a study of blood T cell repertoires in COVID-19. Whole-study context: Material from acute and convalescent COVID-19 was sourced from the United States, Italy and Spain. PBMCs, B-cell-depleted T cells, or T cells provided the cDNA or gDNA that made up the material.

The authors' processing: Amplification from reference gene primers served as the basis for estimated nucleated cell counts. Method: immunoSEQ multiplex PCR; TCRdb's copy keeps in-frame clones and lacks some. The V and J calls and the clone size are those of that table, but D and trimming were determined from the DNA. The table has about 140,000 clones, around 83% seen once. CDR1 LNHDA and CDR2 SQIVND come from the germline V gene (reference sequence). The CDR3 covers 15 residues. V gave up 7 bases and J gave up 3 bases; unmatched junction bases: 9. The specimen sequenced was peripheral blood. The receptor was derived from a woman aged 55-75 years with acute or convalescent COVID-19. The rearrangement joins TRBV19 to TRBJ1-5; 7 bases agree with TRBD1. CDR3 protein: CASNSRQGPNQPQHF. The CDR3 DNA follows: TGTGCCAGTAACTCTAGACAGGGCCCCAATCAGCCCCAGCATTTT.